This T cell receptor beta chain is drawn from a study of blood T cell repertoires in COVID-19. Whole-study context: In each case, the material was cDNA or gDNA derived from T cells, B-cell-depleted T cells, or PBMCs.

Those enrolled, adults aged about 18 to 89 years, came from around 24 US areas. Cohort allocation depended upon clinical history that participants reported. Symptom resolution, clearance, or two negative PCRs marked the recovered donors of Cohort 3. The CDR3 covers 10 residues. The V gene lost 3 bases and the J gene lost 3 bases, with 2 bases spanning the gap. Germline CDR1 is DFQATT and CDR2 is SNEGSKA (reference sequence). Method: immunoSEQ multiplex PCR; TCRdb's copy keeps in-frame clones and lacks some. The top ten hold about a tenth of the sample, which has about 210,000 clones, approximately 75% seen once.

This receptor was taken from a man aged 35-49 years who had recovered from COVID-19. Sequencing input: PBMCs or T cells enriched from blood (not recorded which). The J gene is TRBJ1-2, the V gene TRBV20-1; D gene unclear. CDR3 DNA sequence: TGCAGTGCTAGCGACTATGGCTACACCTTC. This gives the protein CSASDYGYTF.